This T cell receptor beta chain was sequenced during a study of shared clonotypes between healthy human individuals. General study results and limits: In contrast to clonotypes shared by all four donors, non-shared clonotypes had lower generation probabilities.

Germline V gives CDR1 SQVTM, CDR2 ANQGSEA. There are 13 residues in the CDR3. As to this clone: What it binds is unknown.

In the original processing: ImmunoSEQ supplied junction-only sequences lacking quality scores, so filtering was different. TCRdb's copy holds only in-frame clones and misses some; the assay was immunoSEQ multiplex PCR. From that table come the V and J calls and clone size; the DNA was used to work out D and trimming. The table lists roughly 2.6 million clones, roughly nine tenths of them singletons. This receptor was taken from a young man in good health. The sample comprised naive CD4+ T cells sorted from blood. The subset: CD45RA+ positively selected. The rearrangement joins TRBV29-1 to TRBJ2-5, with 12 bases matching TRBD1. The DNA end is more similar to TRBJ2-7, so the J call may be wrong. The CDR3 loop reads CSVEGQGAYEQYF. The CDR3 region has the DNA TGCAGCGTTGAGGGACAGGGGGCTTACGAGCAGTACTTC.